This is a list of T cell receptor beta chains from one sample in a study of T cell changes during pregnancy in multiple sclerosis. TCRdb keeps only in-frame clones here, not all; method: immunoSEQ multiplex PCR. The data show tens of thousands of clones, about 90% seen once. The specimen comprised CD4+ T cells from peripheral blood mononuclear cells, sampled before pregnancy. Every receptor here comes from a female donor with multiple sclerosis, enrolled in a pregnancy study. Both conserved end residues are part of each CDR3. The D gene is left open where the match is weak. Size is omitted from some rows. Given values are once, few, many or a class for expanded clones.

v_gene	abundance	d_gene	j_gene	CDR3nt	CDR3aa
TRBV6-6	NA	NA	TRBJ2-3	TGTGCCAGCAGCCCCCCCTGGGGGGTCGGCACAGATACGCAGTATTTT	CASSPPWGVGTDTQYF
TRBV27	once	TRBD1	TRBJ1-5	TGTGCCAGCACCCAACAGGGGTCGGGTCAGCCCCAGCATTTT	CASTQQGSGQPQHF
TRBV29-1	NA	NA	TRBJ2-7	TGCAGCGTGGTTTTGCTGCGGAGGACCTACGAGCAGTACTTC	CSVVLLRRTYEQYF
TRBV28	NA	NA	TRBJ1-2	TGTGCCAGCAGTTTGGGGGGGGATAGAAGCTATGGCTACACCTTC	CASSLGGDRSYGYTF
TRBV5-1	NA	TRBD2	TRBJ2-7	TGCGCCAGCAGCTTGGGCGCTAGCGGGGGTTACGAGCAGTACTTC	CASSLGASGGYEQYF
TRBV7-2	once	NA	TRBJ2-7	TGTGCCAGCAGCTTAGATCAAACCTACGAGCAGTACTTC	CASSLDQTYEQYF
TRBV7-2	once	TRBD1	TRBJ1-6	TGTGCCAGCAGCTACGGACAGGGCCCTGTGTGGTCACCCCTCCACTTT	CASSYGQGPVWSPLHF
TRBV2	NA	TRBD1	TRBJ1-2	TGTGCCAGCAGACCTAGACAGGGGGCTCAAGGCTACACCTTC	CASRPRQGAQGYTF
TRBV19	NA	TRBD2	TRBJ2-3	TGTGCCAGTAGTTCACAAGCGGGGGGGCGAGGAGATACGCAGTATTTT	CASSSQAGGRGDTQYF
TRBV28	NA	NA	TRBJ2-3	TGTGCCAGCAGTGAGGCCCTTAAAGATACGCAGTATTTT	CASSEALKDTQYF
TRBV11-1	NA	NA	TRBJ2-5	TGTGCCAGCAGCTTAGCATCTACGGCGGGGGAGACCCAGTACTTC	CASSLASTAGETQYF
TRBV7-2	NA	NA	TRBJ1-4	TGTGCCAGCAGCTTACGGGACGTCGTGGGAGGACTGTTTTTT	CASSLRDVVGGLFF
TRBV19	NA	NA	TRBJ1-2	TGTGCCAGTAGTATAAGGGGCAGTAGCCAGAACTATGGCTACACCTTC	CASSIRGSSQNYGYTF
TRBV11-1	NA	TRBD1	TRBJ2-1	TGTGCCAGCAGCCACAGGGGAAGGTCCTACAATGAGCAGTTCTTC	CASSHRGRSYNEQFF
TRBV2	NA	NA	TRBJ1-5	TGTGCCAGCAGGGGGGGACTTACGAATCAGCCCCAGCATTTT	CASRGGLTNQPQHF
TRBV5-1	NA	TRBD2	TRBJ2-5	TGCGCCAGCAGCTTAAGCGGGGTAAACCAAGAGACCCAGTACTTC	CASSLSGVNQETQYF
TRBV11-3	NA	TRBD1	TRBJ2-3	TGTGCCAGCAGCAGACAGGGGGCAGATACGCAGTATTTT	CASSRQGADTQYF
TRBV2	NA	TRBD1	TRBJ1-4	TGTGCCAGCAGTGATGGAGGGACAGCTAATGAAAAACTGTTTTTT	CASSDGGTANEKLFF
TRBV5-6	NA	TRBD2	TRBJ2-1	TGTGCCAGCAGCTTGGGCCTAGCGGGCGATGAGCAGTTCTTC	CASSLGLAGDEQFF
TRBV29-1	NA	NA	TRBJ2-7	TGCAGCGCCGTTGACAGCTACGAGCAGTACTTC	CSAVDSYEQYF
TRBV5-6	NA	TRBD2	TRBJ2-2	TGTGCCAGCAGCGCCCTAGAGCGGGGGGGAACCGGGGAGCTGTTTTTT	CASSALERGGTGELFF
TRBV9	NA	NA	TRBJ1-6	TGTGCCAGCAGCGTAGAGGGGCGGTGGAATTCACCCCTCCACTTT	CASSVEGRWNSPLHF
TRBV6-6	NA	NA	TRBJ2-2	TGTGCCAGCACCCAGGGGAGGGGGAACACCGGGGAGCTGTTTTTT	CASTQGRGNTGELFF
TRBV13	NA	NA	TRBJ2-7	TGTGCCAGCAGCTTAGGTGCCGGGATGGGCTACGAGCAGTACTTC	CASSLGAGMGYEQYF
TRBV5-4	NA	NA	TRBJ2-3	TGTGCCAGCAGCCCCCTACGACAGTCCCCGACGAAAGATACGCAGTATTTT	CASSPLRQSPTKDTQYF
TRBV4-2	NA	TRBD2	TRBJ2-2	TGTGCCAGCAGCCACCCGGGACTAGCGGGGATTAATGGGGAGCTGTTTTTT	CASSHPGLAGINGELFF
TRBV5-4	NA	TRBD2	TRBJ2-1	TGTGCCAGCAGCTTGGGGGGTAGCGGGGGGTACAATGAGCAGTTCTTC	CASSLGGSGGYNEQFF
TRBV2	NA	NA	TRBJ2-7	TGTGCCAGCAGTGATGGGGGGACAGTATCCTACGAGCAGTACTTC	CASSDGGTVSYEQYF
TRBV18	NA	NA	TRBJ1-1	TGTGCCAGCTCACCAACAGGGAGGGACACTGAAGCTTTCTTT	CASSPTGRDTEAFF
TRBV27	NA	TRBD1	TRBJ1-2	TGTGCCAGCAGTTTTACGGACAGGAGGGGCTACACCTTC	CASSFTDRRGYTF
TRBV2	NA	NA	TRBJ1-2	TGTGCCAGCAGACCCCATGGGCGGGAGCAGAGCTATGGCTACACCTTC	CASRPHGREQSYGYTF
TRBV4-3	NA	NA	TRBJ2-1	TGCGCCAGCAGCCGACTCGGGGGAAACGAGCAGTTCTTC	CASSRLGGNEQFF
TRBV4-3	NA	TRBD1	TRBJ1-2	TGCGCCAGCAGCCAACAGACAGGGGCAGGTTATGGCTACACCTTC	CASSQQTGAGYGYTF
TRBV6-1	NA	TRBD1	TRBJ1-3	TGTGCCGCCGCGACAGGGACGCGAAACACCATATATTTT	CAAATGTRNTIYF
TRBV5-1	NA	TRBD1	TRBJ2-2	TGCGCCAGCAGCGTTCAGGGGGACACCGGGGAGCTGTTTTTT	CASSVQGDTGELFF
TRBV20-1	few	NA	TRBJ1-1	TGCAATCCGACAGCCCGCACTGAAGCTTTCTTT	CNPTARTEAFF
TRBV30	once	TRBD1	TRBJ1-3	TGTGCCTGGAGTCTAGGACAGGGAATTAGAGACACCATATATTTT	CAWSLGQGIRDTIYF
TRBV15	NA	TRBD2	TRBJ2-3	TGTGCCACCAGCGCCCTTCGGTCGCGGGGGGATGAAGATACGCAGTATTTT	CATSALRSRGDEDTQYF
TRBV7-2	NA	TRBD2	TRBJ2-7	TGTGCCAGCAGCTTAGCGATCGGGTGGGGGGGCGAGCAGTACTTC	CASSLAIGWGGEQYF
TRBV2	NA	NA	TRBJ1-5	TGTGCCAGCAGTGCAAGCTTTGTACAGCCCCAGCATTTT	CASSASFVQPQHF
TRBV30	NA	NA	TRBJ2-7	TGTGCCTGGAGTGTTCAGGGCGAGCAGTACTTC	CAWSVQGEQYF
TRBV4-3	NA	NA	TRBJ1-5	TGCGCCAGCAGCCAAGATCATCGGTTGTCGGATCAGCCCCAGCATTTT	CASSQDHRLSDQPQHF
TRBV30	NA	NA	TRBJ1-3	TGTGCCTGGAGTTCCCGAGGTTTCACTGGAAACACCATATATTTT	CAWSSRGFTGNTIYF
TRBV4-2	NA	NA	TRBJ2-3	TGTGCCAGCAGCCAAGGGGCCGACGATACGCAGTATTTT	CASSQGADDTQYF
TRBV9	NA	NA	TRBJ2-2	TGTGCCAGCAGCGTAGGGGGAGGGAACACCGGGGAGCTGTTTTTT	CASSVGGGNTGELFF
TRBV5-1	NA	NA	TRBJ2-1	TGCGCCAGCAGATTCTTGGCAGGGAACGATGAGCAGTTCTTC	CASRFLAGNDEQFF
TRBV5-1	NA	TRBD2	TRBJ2-3	TGCGCCAGCAGCCGGACTAGCGGGGGACCTAGCACAGATACGCAGTATTTT	CASSRTSGGPSTDTQYF
TRBV11-2	NA	TRBD2	TRBJ2-1	TGTGCCAGCAGGCTTGCTCCCGGGACTAGCGTCAATGAGCAGTTCTTC	CASRLAPGTSVNEQFF
TRBV15	NA	NA	TRBJ1-2	TGTGCCACCAGCAGAGATTCGAGATGGAACTATGGCTACACCTTC	CATSRDSRWNYGYTF